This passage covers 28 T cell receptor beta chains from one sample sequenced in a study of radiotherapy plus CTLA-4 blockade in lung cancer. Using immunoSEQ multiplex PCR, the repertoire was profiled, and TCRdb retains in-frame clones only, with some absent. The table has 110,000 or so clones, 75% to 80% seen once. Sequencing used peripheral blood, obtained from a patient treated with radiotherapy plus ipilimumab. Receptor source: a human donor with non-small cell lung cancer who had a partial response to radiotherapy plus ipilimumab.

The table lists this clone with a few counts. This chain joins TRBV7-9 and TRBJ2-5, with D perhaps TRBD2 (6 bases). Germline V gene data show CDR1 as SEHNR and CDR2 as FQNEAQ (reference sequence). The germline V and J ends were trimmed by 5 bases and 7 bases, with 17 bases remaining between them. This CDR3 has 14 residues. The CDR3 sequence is CASSVAEGKGTQYF. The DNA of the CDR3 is TGTGCCAGCAGCGTCGCGGAGGGCAAGGGGACCCAGTACTTC.

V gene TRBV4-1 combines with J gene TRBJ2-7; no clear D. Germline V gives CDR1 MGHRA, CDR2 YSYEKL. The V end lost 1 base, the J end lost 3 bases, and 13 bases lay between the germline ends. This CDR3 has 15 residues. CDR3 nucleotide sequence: TGCGCCAGCAGCCAAGGTCCAGGTTTAGACTACGAGCAGTACTTC. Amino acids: CASSQGPGLDYEQYF.

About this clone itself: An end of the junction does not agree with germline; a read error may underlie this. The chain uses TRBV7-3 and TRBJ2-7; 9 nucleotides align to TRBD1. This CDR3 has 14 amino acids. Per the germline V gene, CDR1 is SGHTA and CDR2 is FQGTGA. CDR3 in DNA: TGCGCCAGCAGCCGGGGACAGGGTTTATACGAGCAGTACTTC. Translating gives CASSRGQGLYEQYF.

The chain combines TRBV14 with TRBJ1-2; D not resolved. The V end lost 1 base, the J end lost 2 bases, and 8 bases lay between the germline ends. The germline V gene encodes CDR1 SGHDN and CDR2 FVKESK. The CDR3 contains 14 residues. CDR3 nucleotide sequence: TGTGCCAGCAGCCAAGGGAACAGCAACTATGGCTACACCTTC. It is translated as CASSQGNSNYGYTF.

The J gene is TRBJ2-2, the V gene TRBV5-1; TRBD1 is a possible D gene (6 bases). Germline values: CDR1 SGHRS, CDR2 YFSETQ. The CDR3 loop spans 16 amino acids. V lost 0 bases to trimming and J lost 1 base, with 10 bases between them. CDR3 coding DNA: TGCGCCAGCAGCTTGGGGGGACAACAGAACACCGGGGAGCTGTTTTTT. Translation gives CASSLGGQQNTGELFF.

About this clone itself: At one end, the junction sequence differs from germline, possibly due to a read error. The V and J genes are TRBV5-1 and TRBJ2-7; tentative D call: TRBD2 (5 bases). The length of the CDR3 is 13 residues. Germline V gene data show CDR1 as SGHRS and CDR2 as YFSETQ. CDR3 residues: CASSLAGRYEQYF. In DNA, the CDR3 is TGTGCCAGCAGCTTGGCGGGTCGCTACGAGCAGTACTTC.

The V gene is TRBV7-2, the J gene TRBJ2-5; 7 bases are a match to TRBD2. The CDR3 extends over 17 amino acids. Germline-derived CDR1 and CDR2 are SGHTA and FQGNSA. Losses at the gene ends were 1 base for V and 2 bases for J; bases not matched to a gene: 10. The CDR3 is CASSLVNWLAVQETQYF. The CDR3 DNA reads TGTGCCAGCAGCTTAGTCAACTGGCTAGCGGTTCAAGAGACCCAGTACTTC.

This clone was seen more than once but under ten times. This CDR3 is CASSQDQVSYGTSGQGEQFF. Here the CDR3 DNA reads TGCGCCAGCAGCCAAGATCAAGTTTCTTATGGGACTAGCGGCCAGGGGGAGCAGTTCTTC. The chain links TRBV4-1 to TRBJ2-1; 11 nucleotides align to TRBD2. In germline, CDR1 is MGHRA, CDR2 YSYEKL. Losses at the gene ends were 0 bases for V and 10 bases for J; bases not matched to a gene: 20. The CDR3 extends over 20 amino acids.

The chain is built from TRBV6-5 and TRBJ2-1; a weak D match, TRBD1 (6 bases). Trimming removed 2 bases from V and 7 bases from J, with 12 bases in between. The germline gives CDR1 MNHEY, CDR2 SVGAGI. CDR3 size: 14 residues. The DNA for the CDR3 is TGTGCCAGCAGTTACCTAGGGGGTTCTAATGAGCAGTTCTTC. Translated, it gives CASSYLGGSNEQFF.

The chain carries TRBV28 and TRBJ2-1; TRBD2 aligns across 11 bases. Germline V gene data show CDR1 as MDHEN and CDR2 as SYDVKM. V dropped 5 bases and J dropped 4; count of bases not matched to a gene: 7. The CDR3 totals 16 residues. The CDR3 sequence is CASSVITSGGYNEQFF. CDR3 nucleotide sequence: TGTGCCAGCAGTGTCATCACTAGCGGGGGATACAATGAGCAGTTCTTC.

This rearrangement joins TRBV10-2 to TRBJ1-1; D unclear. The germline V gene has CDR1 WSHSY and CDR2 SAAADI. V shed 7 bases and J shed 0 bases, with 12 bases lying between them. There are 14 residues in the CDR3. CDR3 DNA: TGCGCCAGCAATACACAGTCCCTGAACACTGAAGCTTTCTTT. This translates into CASNTQSLNTEAFF.

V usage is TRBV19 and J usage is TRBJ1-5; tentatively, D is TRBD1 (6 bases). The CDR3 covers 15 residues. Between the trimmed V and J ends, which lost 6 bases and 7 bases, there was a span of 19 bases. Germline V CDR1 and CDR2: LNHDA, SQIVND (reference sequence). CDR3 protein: CASSNQQGAGQPQHF. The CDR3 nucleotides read TGTGCCAGTAGCAATCAACAGGGTGCTGGCCAGCCCCAGCATTTT.

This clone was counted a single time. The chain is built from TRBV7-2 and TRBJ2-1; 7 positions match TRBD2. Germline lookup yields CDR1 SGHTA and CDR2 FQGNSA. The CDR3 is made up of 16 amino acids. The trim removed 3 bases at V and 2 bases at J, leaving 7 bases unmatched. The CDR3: CASSFPGLRAYNEQFF. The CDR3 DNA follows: TGTGCCAGCAGCTTCCCGGGACTACGGGCCTACAATGAGCAGTTCTTC.

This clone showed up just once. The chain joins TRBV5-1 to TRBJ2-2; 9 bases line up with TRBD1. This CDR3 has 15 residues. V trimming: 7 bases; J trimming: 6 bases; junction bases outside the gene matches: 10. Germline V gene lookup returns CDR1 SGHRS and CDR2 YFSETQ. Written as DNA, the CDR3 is TGCGCCAGCCGTCTAACAGGGGGCTCGTCCGGGGAGCTGTTTTTT. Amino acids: CASRLTGGSSGELFF.

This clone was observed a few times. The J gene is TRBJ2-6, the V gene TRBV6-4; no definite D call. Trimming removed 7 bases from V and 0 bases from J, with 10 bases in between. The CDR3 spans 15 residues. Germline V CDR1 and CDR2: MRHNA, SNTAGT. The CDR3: CASTRQSSGANVLTF. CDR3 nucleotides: TGTGCCAGCACTAGGCAGAGCTCTGGGGCCAACGTCCTGACTTTC.

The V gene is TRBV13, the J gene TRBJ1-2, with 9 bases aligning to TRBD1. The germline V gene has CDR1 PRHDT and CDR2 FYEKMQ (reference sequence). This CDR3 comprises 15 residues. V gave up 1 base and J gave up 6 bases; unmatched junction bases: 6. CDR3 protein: CASSLVGQGFDGYTF. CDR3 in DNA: TGTGCCAGCAGCTTAGTGGGACAGGGTTTCGATGGCTACACCTTC.

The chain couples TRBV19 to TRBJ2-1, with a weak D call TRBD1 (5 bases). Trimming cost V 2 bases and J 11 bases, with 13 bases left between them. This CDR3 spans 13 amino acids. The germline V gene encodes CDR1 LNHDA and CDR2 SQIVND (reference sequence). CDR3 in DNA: TGTGCCAGTAGTATAAACACCCTGGGGCAGCAGTTCTTC. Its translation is CASSINTLGQQFF.

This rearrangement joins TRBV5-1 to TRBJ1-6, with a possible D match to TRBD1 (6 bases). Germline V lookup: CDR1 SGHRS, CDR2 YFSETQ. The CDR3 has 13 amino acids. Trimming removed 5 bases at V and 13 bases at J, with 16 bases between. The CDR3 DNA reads TGCGCCAGCAGACTGACACAGGGAAGTCCCCTCCACTTT. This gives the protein CASRLTQGSPLHF.

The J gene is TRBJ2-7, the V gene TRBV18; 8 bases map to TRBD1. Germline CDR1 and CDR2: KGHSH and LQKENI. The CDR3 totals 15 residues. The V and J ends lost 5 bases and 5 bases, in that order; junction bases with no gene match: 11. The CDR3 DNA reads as TGTGCCAGCTCAACCGGACAGGGTGGAGGGAACGAGCAGTACGTC. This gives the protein CASSTGQGGGNEQYV.

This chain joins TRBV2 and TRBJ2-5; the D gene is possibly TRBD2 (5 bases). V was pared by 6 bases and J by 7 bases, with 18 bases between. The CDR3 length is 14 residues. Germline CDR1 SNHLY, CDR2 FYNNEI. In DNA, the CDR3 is TGTGCCAGCAGATTGGGCGCGGACGCGGGGACCCAGTACTTC. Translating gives CASRLGADAGTQYF.

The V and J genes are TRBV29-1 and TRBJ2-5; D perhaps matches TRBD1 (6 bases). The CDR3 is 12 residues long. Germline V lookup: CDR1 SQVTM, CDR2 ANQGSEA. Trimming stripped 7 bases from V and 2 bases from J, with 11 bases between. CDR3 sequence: CSAQGMQETQYF. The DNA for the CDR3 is TGCAGCGCCCAGGGGATGCAAGAGACCCAGTACTTC.

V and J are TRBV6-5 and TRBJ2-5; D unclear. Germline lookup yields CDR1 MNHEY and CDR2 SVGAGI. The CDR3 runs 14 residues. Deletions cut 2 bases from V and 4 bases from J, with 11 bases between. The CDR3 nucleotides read TGTGCCAGCAGTTACGAACAGACCGTAGAGACCCAGTACTTC. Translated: CASSYEQTVETQYF.

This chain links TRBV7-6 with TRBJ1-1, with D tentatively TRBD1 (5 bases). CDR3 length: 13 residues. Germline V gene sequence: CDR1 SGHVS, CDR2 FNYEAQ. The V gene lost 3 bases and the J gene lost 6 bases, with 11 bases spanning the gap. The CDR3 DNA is TGTGCCAGCAGCTTTGGGGGGGACGCTGAAGCTTTCTTT. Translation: CASSFGGDAEAFF.

The CDR3 protein is CAWSMGQLNSGNTIYF. In DNA, the CDR3 is TGTGCCTGGAGCATGGGACAGCTTAACTCTGGAAACACCATATATTTT. The V gene is TRBV30, the J gene TRBJ1-3, with 7 bases aligning to TRBD1. The germline V gene has CDR1 GTSNPN and CDR2 SVGIG (reference sequence). There are 16 residues in the CDR3. Trimming cost V 3 bases and J 0 bases; bases outside gene matches: 8.

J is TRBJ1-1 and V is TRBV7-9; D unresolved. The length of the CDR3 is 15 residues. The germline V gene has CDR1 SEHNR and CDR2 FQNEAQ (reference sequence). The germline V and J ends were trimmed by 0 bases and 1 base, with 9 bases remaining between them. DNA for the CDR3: TGTGCCAGCAGCTTAGCGACGGGTTCGAACACTGAAGCTTTCTTT. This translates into CASSLATGSNTEAFF.

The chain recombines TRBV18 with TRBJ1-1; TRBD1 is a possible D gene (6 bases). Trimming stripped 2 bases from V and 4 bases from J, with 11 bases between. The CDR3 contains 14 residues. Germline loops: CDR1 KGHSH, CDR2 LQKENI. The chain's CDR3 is CASSPAGGFTEAFF. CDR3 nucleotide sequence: TGTGCCAGCTCACCAGCTGGGGGCTTCACTGAAGCTTTCTTT.

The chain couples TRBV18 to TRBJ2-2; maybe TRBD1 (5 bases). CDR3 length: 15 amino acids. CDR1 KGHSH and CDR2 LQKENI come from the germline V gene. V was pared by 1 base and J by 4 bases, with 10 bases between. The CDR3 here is CASSPRSQATGELFF. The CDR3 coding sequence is TGTGCCAGCTCACCACGTTCACAGGCCACCGGGGAGCTGTTTTTT.

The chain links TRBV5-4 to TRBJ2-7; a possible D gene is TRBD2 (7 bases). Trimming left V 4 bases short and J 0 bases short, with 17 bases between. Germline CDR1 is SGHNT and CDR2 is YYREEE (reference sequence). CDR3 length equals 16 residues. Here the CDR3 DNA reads TGTGCCAGCAGCATGAAGAGGGGGGGGTCCTCCTACGAGCAGTACTTC. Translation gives CASSMKRGGSSYEQYF.